This TCR beta chain was identified in a study of neurological immune-mediated disorders. This clonotype was recorded at least ten times. Germline CDR1 is MNHEY and CDR2 is SVGEGT. V shed 6 bases and J 5 bases; nucleotides not matched to a gene: 10. CDR3 size: 16 residues. TCRdb re-called the 5' RACE reads through MiXCR, storing one row per CDR3 protein. The sample lists 57,000 or so distinct CDR3 sequences; roughly 11% were seen once. The sequencing input was PBMCs. This receptor was taken from a man between 60 and 75 years old in good health. The chain has TRBV6-2 or TRBV6-3 and TRBJ2-1, with TRBD2 matching 10 bases. CDR3 sequence reads: CASRRPSGGAHNEQFF. CDR3 nucleotide sequence: TGTGCCAGCAGACGACCTAGCGGGGGAGCACACAATGAGCAGTTCTTC.